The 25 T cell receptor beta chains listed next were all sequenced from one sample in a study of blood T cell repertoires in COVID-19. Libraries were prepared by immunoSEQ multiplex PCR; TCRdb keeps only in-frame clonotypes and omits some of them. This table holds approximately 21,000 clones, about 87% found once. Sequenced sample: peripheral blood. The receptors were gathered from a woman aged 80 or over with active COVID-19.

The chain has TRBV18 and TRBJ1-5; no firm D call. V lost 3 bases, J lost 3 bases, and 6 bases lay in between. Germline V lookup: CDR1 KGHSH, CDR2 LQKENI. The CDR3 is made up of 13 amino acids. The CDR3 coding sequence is TGTGCCAGCTCACCTCCCTCCAATCAGCCCCAGCATTTT. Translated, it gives CASSPPSNQPQHF.

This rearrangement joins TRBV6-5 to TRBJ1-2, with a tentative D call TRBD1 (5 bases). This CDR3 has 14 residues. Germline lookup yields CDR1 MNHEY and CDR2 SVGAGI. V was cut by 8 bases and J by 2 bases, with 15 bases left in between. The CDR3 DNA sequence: TGTGCCAGCGGGGGAGGAGGGGTCAACTATGGCTACACCTTC. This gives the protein CASGGGGVNYGYTF.

This chain's CDR3 is CAWSSTHHNQPQHF. The CDR3, as DNA: TGTGCCTGGAGTTCAACACACCACAATCAGCCCCAGCATTTT. V and J are TRBV30 and TRBJ1-5; D gene uncertain. Per the germline V gene, CDR1 is GTSNPN and CDR2 is SVGIG (reference sequence). This CDR3 is built from 14 residues. V was cut by 2 bases and J by 3 bases, with 11 bases left in between. The variable domain in full, completed from reference TRBV30 and TRBJ1-5, reads SQTIHQWPATLVQPVGSPLSLECTVEGTSNPNLYWYRQAAGRGLQLLFYSVGIGQISSEVPQNLSASRPQDRQFILSSKKLLLSDSGFYLCAWSSTHHNQPQHFGDGTRLSIL.

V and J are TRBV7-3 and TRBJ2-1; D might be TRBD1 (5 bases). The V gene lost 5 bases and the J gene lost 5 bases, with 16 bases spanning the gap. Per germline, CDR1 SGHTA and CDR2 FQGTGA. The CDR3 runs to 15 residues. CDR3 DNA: TGTGCCAGCAGCCCGGAAGGGGCAGGACACAATGAGCAGTTCTTC. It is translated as CASSPEGAGHNEQFF.

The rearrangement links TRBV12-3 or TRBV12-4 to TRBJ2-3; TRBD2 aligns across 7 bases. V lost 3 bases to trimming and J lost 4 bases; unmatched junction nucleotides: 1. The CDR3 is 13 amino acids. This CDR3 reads CASSFGGADTQYF. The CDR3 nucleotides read TGTGCCAGCAGTTTTGGGGGGGCAGATACGCAGTATTTT.

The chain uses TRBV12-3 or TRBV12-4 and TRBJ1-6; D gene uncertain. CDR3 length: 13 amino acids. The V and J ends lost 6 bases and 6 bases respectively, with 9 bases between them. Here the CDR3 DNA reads TGTGCCAGCAGATCTGAGAGTAATTCACCCCTCCACTTT. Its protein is CASRSESNSPLHF.

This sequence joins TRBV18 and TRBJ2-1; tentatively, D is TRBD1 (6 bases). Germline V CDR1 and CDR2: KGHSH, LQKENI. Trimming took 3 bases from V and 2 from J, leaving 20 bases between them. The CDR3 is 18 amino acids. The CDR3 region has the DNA TGTGCCAGCTCACCTCCGACAGGCCCGAGGGACACCTACAATGAGCAGTTCTTC. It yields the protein CASSPPTGPRDTYNEQFF.

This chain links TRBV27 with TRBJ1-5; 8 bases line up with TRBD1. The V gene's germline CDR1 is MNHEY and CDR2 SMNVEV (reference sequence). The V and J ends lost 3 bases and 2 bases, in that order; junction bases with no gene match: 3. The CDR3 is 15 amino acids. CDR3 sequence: CASSLDRAGNQPQHF. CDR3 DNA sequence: TGTGCCAGCAGTTTGGACAGGGCGGGCAATCAGCCCCAGCATTTT.

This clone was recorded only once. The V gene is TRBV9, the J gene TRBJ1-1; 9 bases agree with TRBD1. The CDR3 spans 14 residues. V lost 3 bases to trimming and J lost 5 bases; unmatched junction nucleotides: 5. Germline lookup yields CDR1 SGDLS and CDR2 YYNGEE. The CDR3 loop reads CASSGGQGRTEAFF. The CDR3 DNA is TGTGCCAGCAGCGGAGGACAGGGGAGGACTGAAGCTTTCTTT.

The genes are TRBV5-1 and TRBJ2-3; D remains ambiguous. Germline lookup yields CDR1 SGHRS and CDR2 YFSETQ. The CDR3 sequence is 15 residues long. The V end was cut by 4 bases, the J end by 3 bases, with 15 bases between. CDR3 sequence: CASSVAGVVTDTQYF. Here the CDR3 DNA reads TGCGCCAGCAGCGTGGCAGGCGTAGTGACAGATACGCAGTATTTT.

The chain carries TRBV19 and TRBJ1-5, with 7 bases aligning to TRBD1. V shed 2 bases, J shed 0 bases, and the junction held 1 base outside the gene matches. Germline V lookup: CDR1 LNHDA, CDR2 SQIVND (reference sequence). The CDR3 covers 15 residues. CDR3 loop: CASSIRGHSNQPQHF. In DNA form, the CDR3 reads TGTGCCAGTAGTATAAGGGGGCATAGCAATCAGCCCCAGCATTTT.

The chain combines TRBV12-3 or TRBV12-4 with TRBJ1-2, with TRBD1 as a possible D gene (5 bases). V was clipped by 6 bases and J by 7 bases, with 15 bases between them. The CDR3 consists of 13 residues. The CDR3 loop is CASSPGGGGGYTF. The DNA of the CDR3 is TGTGCCAGCAGCCCCGGGGGGGGAGGTGGCTACACCTTC.

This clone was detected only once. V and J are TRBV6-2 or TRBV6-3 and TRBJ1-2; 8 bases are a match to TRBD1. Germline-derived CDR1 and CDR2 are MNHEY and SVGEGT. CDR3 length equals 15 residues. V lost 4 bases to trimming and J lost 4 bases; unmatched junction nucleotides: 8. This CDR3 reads CASSSAGTGIYGYTF. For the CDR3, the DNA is TGTGCCAGCAGTTCCGCCGGGACAGGAATCTATGGCTACACCTTC.

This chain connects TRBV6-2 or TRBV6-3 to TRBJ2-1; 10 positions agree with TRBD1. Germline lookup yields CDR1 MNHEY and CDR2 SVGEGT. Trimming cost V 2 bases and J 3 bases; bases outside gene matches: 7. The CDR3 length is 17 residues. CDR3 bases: TGTGCCAGCAGTTACAGCCCCGGGACAGGGGTCTACAATGAGCAGTTCTTC. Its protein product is CASSYSPGTGVYNEQFF.

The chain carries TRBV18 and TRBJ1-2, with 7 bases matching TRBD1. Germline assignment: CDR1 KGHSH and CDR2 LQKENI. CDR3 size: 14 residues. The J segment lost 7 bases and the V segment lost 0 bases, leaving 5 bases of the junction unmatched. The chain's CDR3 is CASSPPGRQGGYTF. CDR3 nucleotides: TGTGCCAGCTCACCACCGGGGAGACAGGGTGGCTACACCTTC.

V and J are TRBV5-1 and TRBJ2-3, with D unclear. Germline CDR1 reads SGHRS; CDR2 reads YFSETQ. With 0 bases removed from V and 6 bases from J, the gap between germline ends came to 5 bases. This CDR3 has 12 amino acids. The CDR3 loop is CASSLVEDTQYF. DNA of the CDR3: TGCGCCAGCAGCTTGGTTGAGGATACGCAGTATTTT.

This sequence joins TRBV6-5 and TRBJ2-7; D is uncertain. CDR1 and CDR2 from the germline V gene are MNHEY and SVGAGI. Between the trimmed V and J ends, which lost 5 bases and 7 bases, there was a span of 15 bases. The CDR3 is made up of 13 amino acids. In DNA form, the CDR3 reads TGTGCCAGCAGTCCTGTCCTGTCTAGGGAGCAGTACTTC. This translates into CASSPVLSREQYF.

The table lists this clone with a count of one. The CDR3 sequence is CASSSDETDRGRNTGELFF. The DNA of the CDR3 is TGTGCCAGCAGCTCCGACGAGACAGACAGGGGGCGGAACACCGGGGAGCTGTTTTTT. The chain joins TRBV3-1 (or the pseudogene TRBV3-2) to TRBJ2-2, with TRBD1 identical over 10 bases. Germline V lookup: CDR1 LGHDT, CDR2 YNNKEL (reference sequence). V was clipped by 5 bases and J by 1 base; unmatched bases: 13. CDR3 length equals 19 residues.

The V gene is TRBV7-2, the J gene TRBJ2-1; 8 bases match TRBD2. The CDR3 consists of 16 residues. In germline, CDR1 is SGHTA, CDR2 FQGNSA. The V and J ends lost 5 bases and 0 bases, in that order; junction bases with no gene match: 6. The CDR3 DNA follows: TGTGCCAGCAGCCCAGAAGCGGGGGTCTCCTACAATGAGCAGTTCTTC. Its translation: CASSPEAGVSYNEQFF.

In DNA, the CDR3 is TGTGCCAGCAGTTACACTCCTACTAGCGAACTAGCCAAAAACATTCAGTACTTC. This gives the protein CASSYTPTSELAKNIQYF. The chain couples TRBV6-2 or TRBV6-3 to TRBJ2-4, with 7 bases that match TRBD2. Germline CDR1 is MNHEY and CDR2 is SVGEGT. V was pared by 2 bases and J by 0 bases, with 10 bases of the junction left unmatched. This CDR3 is built from 18 residues.

CDR3 residues: CASSKGTGGNNYGYTF. The DNA for the CDR3 is TGTGCCAGTAGTAAAGGTACAGGGGGCAATAACTATGGCTACACCTTC. The rearrangement links TRBV19 to TRBJ1-2; 9 bases are a match to TRBD1. There are 16 residues in the CDR3. Germline V lookup: CDR1 LNHDA, CDR2 SQIVND (reference sequence). Trimming cost V 4 bases and J 1 base; bases outside gene matches: 7. The whole variable domain, filled in from reference TRBV19 and TRBJ1-2, reads DGGITQSPKYLFRKEGQNVTLSCEQNLNHDAMYWYRQDPGQGLRLIYYSQIVNDFQKGDIAEGYSVSREKKESFPLTVTSAQKNPTAFYLCASSKGTGGNNYGYTFGSGTRLTVV.

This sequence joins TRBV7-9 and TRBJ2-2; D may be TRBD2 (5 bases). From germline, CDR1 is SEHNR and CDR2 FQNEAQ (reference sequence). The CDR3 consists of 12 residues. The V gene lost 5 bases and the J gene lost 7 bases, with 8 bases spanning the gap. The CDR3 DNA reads TGTGCCAGCAGCCGGGATATCGGGGAGCTGTTTTTT. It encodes CASSRDIGELFF.

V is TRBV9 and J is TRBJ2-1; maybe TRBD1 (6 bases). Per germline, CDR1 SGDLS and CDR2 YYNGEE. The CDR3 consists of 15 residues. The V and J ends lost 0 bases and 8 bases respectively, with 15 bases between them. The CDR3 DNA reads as TGTGCCAGCAGCGTAGACCCAGGGGAGTGGGATGAGCAGTTCTTC. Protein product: CASSVDPGEWDEQFF.

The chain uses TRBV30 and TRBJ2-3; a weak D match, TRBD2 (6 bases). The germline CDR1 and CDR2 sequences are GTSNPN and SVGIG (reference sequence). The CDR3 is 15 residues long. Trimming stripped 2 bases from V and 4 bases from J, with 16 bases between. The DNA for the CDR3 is TGTGCCTGGAGTAGTCTGGGGGGTCGTTCAGATACGCAGTATTTT. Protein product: CAWSSLGGRSDTQYF.

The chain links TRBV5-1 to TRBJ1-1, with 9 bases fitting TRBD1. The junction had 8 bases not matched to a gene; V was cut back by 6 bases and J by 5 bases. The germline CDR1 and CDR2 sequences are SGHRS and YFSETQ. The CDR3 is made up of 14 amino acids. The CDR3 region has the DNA TGCGCCAGCACCGATACAGGGGGCAGTACTGAAGCTTTCTTT. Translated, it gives CASTDTGGSTEAFF.